The sequence of this T cell receptor beta chain was determined in a study of cytomegalovirus exposure and HLA in healthy donors. The primer mix had 60 Vbeta and 13 Jbeta primers. Method: immunoSEQ multiplex PCR; TCRdb's copy keeps in-frame clones and lacks some. In the table there are about 89,000 clones, about 76% of which are singletons. The ends lost 5 bases at V and 7 bases at J; junction bases unmatched: 7. CDR1 and CDR2 from the germline V gene are SGHTA and FQGTGA. The CDR3 has 14 residues. Regarding donors, all were healthy bone marrow donors. At sampling all donors were nominally healthy, likely with unrecorded immune exposures. A word on this clone: Its matching antigen is unknown.

Study conclusions and caveats: Some public TCRs appeared in many individuals, while most sequences were rare. Highly shared sequence variants in one cluster were likely a sequencing artifact.

The clonotype originates from a young man in good health and CMV-seropositive. The chain combines TRBV7-3 with TRBJ2-2; TRBD1 matches at 7 bases. The sample taken for sequencing was PBMCs. Written as DNA, the CDR3 is TGTGCCAGCAGCCCCACAGGGGTTGGCGGGGAGCTGTTTTTT. This translates into CASSPTGVGGELFF. Based on the CDR3 plus reference TRBV7-3 and TRBJ2-2, the full variable domain is GAGVSQTPSNKVTEKGKYVELRCDPISGHTALYWYRQSLGQGPEFLIYFQGTGAADDSGLPNDRFFAVRPEGSVSTLKIQRTERGDSAVYLCASSPTGVGGELFFGEGSRLTVL.